The clone carrying this T cell receptor (beta chain) was seen more than once but under ten times. What it recognizes is unknown. Germline values: CDR1 LGHNA, CDR2 YNFKEQ. The CDR3 spans 16 residues. Losses at the gene ends were 3 bases for V and 8 bases for J; bases not matched to a gene: 5. Measured with immunoSEQ multiplex PCR; TCRdb has only the in-frame clones, and not every one. The table records around 47,000 clones, 80% of them present only once. This entry comes from a study of OX40 agonist ivuxolimab in advanced cancers. Points from the study as a whole: Part of the nonresponder group also had normalized T-cell clonal expansion that was low.

Cycle 7 day 1, cycle 4 day 1, and baseline were the timepoints at which blood was sampled. The gene calls are TRBV4-2 and TRBJ2-2, with 14 nucleotides matching TRBD2. The source of this sequence is an adult with an advanced solid tumor such as melanoma, head and neck, liver or kidney cancer. This material consisted of CD4+ or CD8+ T cells sorted from blood, taken in a trial of the OX40 agonist ivuxolimab. The CDR3 spells CASSQGLAGAGGELFF. In DNA form, the CDR3 reads TGTGCCAGCAGCCAGGGACTAGCGGGAGCCGGTGGGGAGCTGTTTTTT.